The 10 T cell receptor beta chains presented below share a single source sample, sequenced in a study of blood T cell repertoires in COVID-19. Repertoires were generated with immunoSEQ multiplex PCR, while TCRdb's copy carries only in-frame clones and drops some. Here the sample spans approximately 63,000 clones, about 91% being singletons. Sequenced material: peripheral blood. All receptors come from a woman older than 75 with active COVID-19.

This sequence joins TRBV2 and TRBJ2-1; TRBD2 agrees at 11 bases. Germline assignment: CDR1 SNHLY and CDR2 FYNNEI. The J segment lost 7 bases and the V segment lost 0 bases, leaving 8 bases of the junction unmatched. This CDR3 has 17 residues. The CDR3 reads CASSEAWGLAGGNEQFF. The DNA for the CDR3 is TGTGCCAGCAGTGAAGCCTGGGGTCTAGCGGGGGGTAATGAGCAGTTCTTC.

V is TRBV27 and J is TRBJ2-2; the match to TRBD2 covers 12 bases. V was pared by 0 bases and J by 4 bases, with 6 bases of the junction left unmatched. The CDR3 has 18 residues. CDR1 is MNHEY, CDR2 SMNVEV, per germline (reference sequence). CDR3: CASSLSASGGGLTGELFF. CDR3 bases: TGTGCCAGCAGTTTATCGGCTAGCGGGGGGGGCCTCACCGGGGAGCTGTTTTTT.

This chain joins TRBV5-4 and TRBJ1-1, with D tentatively TRBD1 (5 bases). Germline CDR1 and CDR2: SGHNT and YYREEE (reference sequence). V was trimmed by 4 bases and J by 4 bases, leaving 20 bases between them. CDR3 length: 16 amino acids. CDR3 in DNA: TGTGCCAGCAGCCCCTCCGGGGGATCCTGGGGCACTGAAGCTTTCTTT. The encoded protein is CASSPSGGSWGTEAFF.

The J gene is TRBJ2-6, the V gene TRBV6-1; 7 bases line up with TRBD2. V shed 4 bases, J shed 0 bases, and the junction held 3 bases outside the gene matches. Germline CDR1 is MNHNS and CDR2 is SASEGT. The CDR3 covers 16 residues. CDR3 protein: CASSVGGYSGANVLTF. CDR3 sequence (DNA): TGTGCCAGCAGTGTCGGGGGGTACTCTGGGGCCAACGTCCTGACTTTC.

The gene calls are TRBV6-1 and TRBJ1-6; D not resolved. The CDR3 sequence is 15 residues long. Germline V gene sequence: CDR1 MNHNS, CDR2 SASEGT. V lost 2 bases, J lost 8 bases, and 13 bases lay in between. CDR3 nucleotides: TGTGCCAGCAGTGAACCCCGGGATTTTGATTCACCCCTCCACTTT. Its translation: CASSEPRDFDSPLHF.

The chain employs TRBV7-9 and TRBJ1-6; TRBD1 matches 7 bases. V lost 4 bases to trimming and J lost 8 bases; unmatched junction nucleotides: 2. Germline loops: CDR1 SEHNR, CDR2 FQNEAQ (reference sequence). This CDR3 has 13 residues. The CDR3 region is CASSSTGDSPLHF. DNA of the CDR3: TGTGCCAGCAGCTCTACAGGGGATTCACCCCTCCACTTT.

This chain connects TRBV7-9 to TRBJ2-7; D ambiguous. The V gene lost 3 bases and the J gene lost 2 bases, with 11 bases spanning the gap. The germline CDR1 and CDR2 sequences are SEHNR and FQNEAQ (reference sequence). This CDR3 is built from 14 residues. The CDR3 loop is CASSLGRRTYEQYF. CDR3 sequence (DNA): TGTGCCAGCAGCTTGGGCAGGCGAACCTACGAGCAGTACTTC.

The chain recombines TRBV19 with TRBJ2-3, with D tentatively TRBD1 (6 bases). Trimming removed 8 bases from V and 1 base from J, with 13 bases in between. CDR1 LNHDA and CDR2 SQIVND come from the germline V gene (reference sequence). This CDR3 comprises 14 residues. CDR3 sequence: CASQQGGGTDTQYF. The CDR3 nucleotides read TGTGCCAGTCAACAGGGTGGGGGCACAGATACGCAGTATTTT. Full variable domain (remainder filled in from reference TRBV19 and TRBJ2-3): DGGITQSPKYLFRKEGQNVTLSCEQNLNHDAMYWYRQDPGQGLRLIYYSQIVNDFQKGDIAEGYSVSREKKESFPLTVTSAQKNPTAFYLCASQQGGGTDTQYFGPGTRLTVL.

CDR3 amino acids: CASSLVRDTQYF. The CDR3 DNA sequence: TGTGCCAGCAGCTTAGTCCGAGATACGCAGTATTTT. The chain links TRBV11-2 to TRBJ2-3; D call uncertain. The V and J ends lost 1 base and 5 bases respectively, with 4 bases between them. The CDR3 is 12 amino acids. CDR1 and CDR2 (germline): SGHAT, FQNNGV.

The chain combines TRBV7-2 with TRBJ2-2; 10 nucleotides match TRBD2. Germline lookup yields CDR1 SGHTA and CDR2 FQGNSA. The CDR3 consists of 16 residues. V shed 2 bases and J 4 bases; nucleotides not matched to a gene: 4. CDR3 amino acids: CASSLLAGAGTGELFF. The CDR3 nucleotides read TGTGCCAGCAGCTTACTAGCGGGGGCGGGCACCGGGGAGCTGTTTTTT.